This is a list of T cell receptor beta chains from one sample in a study of OX40 agonist ivuxolimab in advanced cancers. The table came from immunoSEQ multiplex PCR; TCRdb's copy has only in-frame clones and leaves some out. Of fewer than 40,000 clones in the sample, about 74% were seen once. The sequences come from CD4+ or CD8+ T cells sorted from blood, collected in a trial of the OX40 agonist ivuxolimab. The receptor source for this set is an adult with an advanced solid tumor such as melanoma, head and neck, liver or kidney cancer. The CDR3 runs from the conserved cysteine through the conserved F or W. The D gene is left open where the match is weak. Some rows have no size entry. The others give once, few or many, or a class for an expanded clone.

>TRBV4-1|.|.|TRBJ2-5
TGCGCCAGCAGCCGGGCAGGCCAAGAGACCCAGTACTTC
CASSRAGQETQYF
>TRBV6-6|few|.|TRBJ1-5
TGTGCCAGCAGTTACTCGAGTCAGGGAGGCAATCAGCCCCAGCATTTT
CASSYSSQGGNQPQHF
>TRBV18|.|.|TRBJ2-5
TGTGCCAGCTCACCACCGATTGAACGGGAGACCCAGTACTTC
CASSPPIERETQYF
>TRBV2|.|TRBD1|TRBJ2-2
TGTGCCAGCAGGGACAGGGATACCGGGGAGCTGTTTTTT
CASRDRDTGELFF
>TRBV7-9|.|.|TRBJ1-2
TGTGCCAGCAGCTTAGAGGCCGGACAGCCGACTTACACCTTC
CASSLEAGQPTYTF
>TRBV10-2|.|.|TRBJ1-2
TGCGCCAGCAGTGAAGTTCCTAACTATGGCTACACCTTC
CASSEVPNYGYTF
>TRBV5-1|.|.|TRBJ1-2
TGCGCCAGCAGCTTGAGTGCAGGGAACCTCTATGGCTACACCTTC
CASSLSAGNLYGYTF
>TRBV10-3|.|.|TRBJ2-7
TGTGCCATCAGTGAGGCCCGGGACGAGCAGTACTTC
CAISEARDEQYF
>TRBV7-9|.|TRBD1|TRBJ1-1
TGTGCCAGCAGCGCCGGGACAGGCCAGAACACTGAAGCTTTCTTT
CASSAGTGQNTEAFF
>TRBV30|.|.|TRBJ1-5
TGTGCCTGGAGTGCCAATAGCAATCAGCCCCAGCATTTT
CAWSANSNQPQHF
>TRBV19|.|TRBD2|TRBJ2-2
TGTGCCAGTAGTAAATGGACTAGCGGGAGGGCGGCCACCGGAGAGCTGTTTTTT
CASSKWTSGRAATGELFF
>TRBV7-2|.|.|TRBJ1-2
TGTGCCAGCAGCTTAGAGGGCATCGTCTATGGCTACACCTTC
CASSLEGIVYGYTF
>TRBV27|.|.|TRBJ1-4
TGTGCCAGCAGCCGGGCCCCATCAACTAATGAAAAACTGTTTTTT
CASSRAPSTNEKLFF
>TRBV5-1|.|.|TRBJ2-7
TGCGCCAGCAGCTTGGACGCGGCTCCGGTGCAGTACTTC
CASSLDAAPVQYF
>TRBV7-3|.|.|TRBJ2-3
TGTGCCAGCAGCGCATACGTTTCGACGGGGAGGTCAGATACGCAGTATTTT
CASSAYVSTGRSDTQYF
>TRBV6-1|.|.|TRBJ1-2
TGTGCCAGCAGCCTAACAGGGTCTTGGTGGGGCTACACCTTC
CASSLTGSWWGYTF
>TRBV15|.|.|TRBJ1-1
TGTGCCACCAGCAGGGCGCTTGGGGGCACTGAAGCTTTCTTT
CATSRALGGTEAFF
>TRBV5-1|.|TRBD1|TRBJ2-2
TGCGCCAGCAGCTGGGACAGGGGAGGCACCGGGGAGCTGTTTTTT
CASSWDRGGTGELFF
>TRBV27|.|.|TRBJ2-7
TGTGCCAGCAGTTTTGGGGGGAGAGGCGAGCAGTACTTC
CASSFGGRGEQYF
>TRBV5-1|few|TRBD1|TRBJ2-7
TGCGCCAGCAGCTTGGAGGCGGGGACAGGGGTTTACGAGCAGTACTTC
CASSLEAGTGVYEQYF
>TRBV29-1|.|.|TRBJ2-2
TGCAGCGCCGAGACGGGGACCGGGGAGCTGTTTTTT
CSAETGTGELFF
>TRBV11-2|.|.|TRBJ1-2
TGTGCCAGCAGCTTAGCCGGGAGGGGGGACTATGGCTACACCTTC
CASSLAGRGDYGYTF
>TRBV28|.|.|TRBJ1-2
TGTGCCAGCAGTTTATGGTCCGGGTATGATGGCTACACCTTC
CASSLWSGYDGYTF
>TRBV6-1|.|TRBD1|TRBJ2-1
TGTGCCAGCAGGCGGGACAGGGCTGACAATGAGCAGTTCTTC
CASRRDRADNEQFF
>TRBV7-7|.|.|TRBJ2-6
TGTGCCAGCAGCAATCTATTTAAGCCACAAAGTCGGGCCAACGTCCTGACTTTC
CASSNLFKPQSRANVLTF
>TRBV7-9|once|.|TRBJ2-2
TGTGCCAGCAGCATCGGACAGTCCGGGGAGCTGTTTTTT
CASSIGQSGELFF
>TRBV5-1|.|.|TRBJ1-4
TGCGCCAGCAGGATGAATGAAAAACTGTTTTTT
CASRMNEKLFF
>TRBV18|.|.|TRBJ1-4
TGTGCCAGCTCACCACCCAGCGGGGGGGAAAAACTGTTTTTT
CASSPPSGGEKLFF
>TRBV9|.|.|TRBJ2-1
TGTGCCAGCAGCCTCGCCCCCGACTTCCACAATGAGCAGTTCTTC
CASSLAPDFHNEQFF
>TRBV7-2|.|TRBD1|TRBJ2-7
TGTGCCAGCAGCACCGGGACAGCCTACGAGCAGTACTTC
CASSTGTAYEQYF
>TRBV10-3|few|TRBD2|TRBJ2-3
TGTGCCATCAGTGGGGGGACTAGCGGCACAGATACGCAGTATTTT
CAISGGTSGTDTQYF
>TRBV7-2|.|.|TRBJ2-3
TGTGCCAGCAGCTTAGCGGGGCCAGGGGGCACAGATACGCAGTATTTT
CASSLAGPGGTDTQYF
>TRBV27|few|.|TRBJ2-7
TGTGCCAGCAGTGGGGGGACCAAGGGCTACGAGCAGTACTTC
CASSGGTKGYEQYF
>TRBV27|.|.|TRBJ1-5
TGTGCCAGCAGTTTTAATCTGAATAGCAATCAGCCCCAGCATTTT
CASSFNLNSNQPQHF
>TRBV6-5|.|.|TRBJ1-5
TGTGCCAGCAGTTCCTCCGGGTATAGCAATCAGCCCCAGCATTTT
CASSSSGYSNQPQHF
>TRBV19|once|.|TRBJ1-2
TGTGCCAGTAGGTTAGCGAGCAGTAGTGGCTACACCTTC
CASRLASSSGYTF
>TRBV6-4|.|TRBD1|TRBJ1-2
TGTGCCAGCAGTGACTCGTACAGGGGGCGCCGAGGCTATGGCTACACCTTC
CASSDSYRGRRGYGYTF
>TRBV10-3|.|.|TRBJ2-7
TGTGCCATCAGTGACACAGCGACTCTTTCCTACGAGCAGTACTTC
CAISDTATLSYEQYF
>TRBV5-4|.|TRBD2|TRBJ2-2
TGTGCCAGCAGTTTACACGGGACTAGCGGGAGGGACGGGGAGCTGTTTTTT
CASSLHGTSGRDGELFF
>TRBV5-1|few|TRBD2|TRBJ2-1
TGCGCCAGCAGCGTTGGGACTAGCGGGAAAGGTGAGCAGTTCTTC
CASSVGTSGKGEQFF
>TRBV11-2|.|.|TRBJ2-7
TGTGCCAGCAGTGAAGGGACGGTAACCTACGAGCAGTACTTC
CASSEGTVTYEQYF
>TRBV29-1|once|TRBD1|TRBJ2-1
TGCAGCGTTGAAGGGACAGGGGTGACCTACAATGAGCAGTTCTTC
CSVEGTGVTYNEQFF
>TRBV18|.|.|TRBJ2-5
TGTGCCAGCTCCCCAGACAGTATCGGAGAGACCCAGTACTTC
CASSPDSIGETQYF
>TRBV9|once|.|TRBJ2-2
TGTGCCAGCAGCGTAGATAACGCCGGGGAGCTGTTTTTT
CASSVDNAGELFF
>TRBV2|.|TRBD2|TRBJ2-1
TGTGCCAGCAGTGAAGGGGGACTAGCCTTTTACAATGAGCAGTTCTTC
CASSEGGLAFYNEQFF
>TRBV6-6|.|.|TRBJ2-2
TGTGCCAGCAGTGGAGGGGAGCTGTTTTTT
CASSGGELFF
>TRBV19|few|.|TRBJ1-5
TGTGCCAGTAGTATAGGGTCTCGGGGGGGCGATCAGCCCCAGCATTTT
CASSIGSRGGDQPQHF
>TRBV9|.|.|TRBJ1-1
TGTGCCAGCAGCTCCTCTTTGGGCACTGAAGCTTTCTTT
CASSSSLGTEAFF
>TRBV10-1|.|TRBD1|TRBJ1-1
TGCGCCAGCAGTTCAGGACAGGGGCCTGAAGCTTTCTTT
CASSSGQGPEAFF
>TRBV6-1|.|TRBD1|TRBJ1-4
TGTGCCAGCTCGAGGGGACAGGCAACTAATGAAAAACTGTTTTTT
CASSRGQATNEKLFF
>TRBV7-9|.|.|TRBJ2-1
TGTGCCAGCACCCTGGAGGGGTCTGGGCAGTTCTTC
CASTLEGSGQFF
>TRBV19|few|.|TRBJ1-5
TGTGCCAGTAGGACGGGGGTTGGCAATCAGCCCCAGCATTTT
CASRTGVGNQPQHF
>TRBV7-9|.|.|TRBJ1-1
TGTGCCAGCAGCTTAGACCAGGTTATCGACACTGAAGCTTTCTTT
CASSLDQVIDTEAFF
>TRBV5-1|.|.|TRBJ1-3
TGCGCCAGCAGCTTGGAGAGACCTGGAAACACCATATATTTT
CASSLERPGNTIYF
>TRBV28|.|.|TRBJ1-1
TGTGCCAGCTCCACCGTCCCCACCTTGGGGAGCACTGAAGCTTTCTTT
CASSTVPTLGSTEAFF
>TRBV7-8|.|TRBD2|TRBJ2-3
TGTGCCAGCAGCACCCAGCGTAGCGGGAACACAGATACGCAGTATTTT
CASSTQRSGNTDTQYF
>TRBV6-5|.|.|TRBJ1-3
TGTGCCAGCGGAGACAGTTTTGGAAACACCATATATTTT
CASGDSFGNTIYF
>TRBV14|.|TRBD1|TRBJ1-1
TGTGCCAGCAGCGTCCAATCCTGGGACAGCACCAACACTGAAGCTTTCTTT
CASSVQSWDSTNTEAFF
>TRBV7-2|.|TRBD1|TRBJ1-4
TGTGCCAGCAGCCTCCAGGGGGGTACGACTAATGAAAAACTGTTTTTT
CASSLQGGTTNEKLFF
>TRBV5-1|.|.|TRBJ1-4
TGCGCCAGCAGCTTGGGAGGGCCGGGTAATGAAAAACTGTTTTTT
CASSLGGPGNEKLFF